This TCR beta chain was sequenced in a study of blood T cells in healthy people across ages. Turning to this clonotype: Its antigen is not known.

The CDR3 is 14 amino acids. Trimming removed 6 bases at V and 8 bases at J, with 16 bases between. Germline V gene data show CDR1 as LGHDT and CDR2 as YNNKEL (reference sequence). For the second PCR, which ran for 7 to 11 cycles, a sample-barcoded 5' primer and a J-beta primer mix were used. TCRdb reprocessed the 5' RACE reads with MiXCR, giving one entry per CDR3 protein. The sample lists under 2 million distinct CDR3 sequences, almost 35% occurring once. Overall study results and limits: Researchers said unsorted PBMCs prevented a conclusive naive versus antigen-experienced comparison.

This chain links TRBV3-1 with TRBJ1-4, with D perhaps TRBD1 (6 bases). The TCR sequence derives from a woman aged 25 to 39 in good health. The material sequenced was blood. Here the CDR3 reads CASRDRLGGEKLFF. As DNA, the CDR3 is TGTGCCAGCAGGGACAGACTGGGTGGCGAAAAACTGTTTTTT.